This T cell receptor (beta chain) was sequenced in a study of T cell responses to AZD1222 COVID-19 vaccine. Only in-frame clones appear in the TCRdb table, and some are missing; sequencing was by immunoSEQ multiplex PCR. The sample records some 100,000 clones, approximately 90% being singletons. The CDR3 length is 18 residues. Trimming pared 1 base from V and 5 bases from J, leaving 18 bases between. Germline loops: CDR1 SGHTA, CDR2 FQGTGA. Points on this clone: What it recognizes is unknown.

Findings of the study overall: Repertoires were obtained only post-peak T cell response. The reported proportion of spike-specific TCRs targeting unmutated variant regions was nearly half.

The specimen was peripheral blood, collected on day 0 of AZD1222 vaccination. The sequence was obtained from an adult in good health. The chain joins TRBV7-3 to TRBJ1-6, with a possible D match to TRBD1 (5 bases). The chain's CDR3 is CASSLRGRGAANNSPLHF. CDR3 coding DNA: TGTGCCAGCAGCTTAAGAGGGAGAGGGGCAGCGAATAATTCACCCCTCCACTTT.